Below, 7 T cell receptor beta chains from the same sample are listed, as sequenced in a study of shared clonotypes between healthy human individuals. Here immunoSEQ multiplex PCR was the method, and the copy in TCRdb shows in-frame clones only, minus some. Here the sample spans roughly 600,000 clones, roughly 98% being singletons. Naive CD8 cells, CD45RO-negative and positively selected for CCR7, excluded terminally differentiated effector memory CD45RA+ cells. The sample comprised naive CD8+ T cells sorted from blood. Receptor source: a man in his thirties or forties in good health.

The CDR3, as DNA: TGTGCCAGCAGTGCTCGGACAGGGCCTTCCGTTTTGGCTGGCTACACCTTC. Translated, it gives CASSARTGPSVLAGYTF. The V call is TRBV6-1, the J call TRBJ1-2; 8 nucleotides align to TRBD1. Germline CDR1 MNHNS, CDR2 SASEGT. V was clipped by 4 bases and J by 7 bases; unmatched bases: 17. This CDR3 is 17 amino acids long.

The J gene is TRBJ1-1, the V gene TRBV9; possibly TRBD1 for D (6 bases). V lost 3 bases to trimming and J lost 8 bases, with 23 bases between them. CDR1 and CDR2 (germline): SGDLS, YYNGEE. The CDR3 extends over 16 amino acids. CDR3 residues: CASSDRGGQGNKEAFF. The CDR3 DNA is TGTGCCAGCAGCGACCGCGGCGGGCAGGGGAACAAGGAAGCTTTCTTT. The full variable domain, completed using reference TRBV9 and TRBJ1-1, is DSGVTQTPKHLITATGQRVTLRCSPRSGDLSVYWYQQSLDQGLQFLIQYYNGEERAKGNILERFSAQQFPDLHSELNLSSLELGDSALYFCASSDRGGQGNKEAFFGQGTRLTVV.

This chain joins TRBV28 and TRBJ2-7; D could derive from TRBD1 or TRBD2 (5 bases each). From germline, CDR1 is MDHEN and CDR2 SYDVKM. The V end lost 7 bases, the J end lost 0 bases, and 13 bases lay between the germline ends. The CDR3 is 14 residues long. Here the CDR3 reads CASKGPLNSYEQYF. The CDR3 DNA reads TGTGCCAGCAAGGGACCCCTCAACTCCTACGAGCAGTACTTC.

J is TRBJ2-7 and V is TRBV29-1; D not certain. Trimming took 5 bases from V and 4 from J, leaving 9 bases between them. CDR1 and CDR2 (germline): SQVTM, ANQGSEA. The CDR3 runs to 11 residues. The CDR3 DNA is TGCAGCGTTTCTAGGAATTACGAGCAGTACTTC. Translating it yields CSVSRNYEQYF.

Points on this clone: The germline gene is not matched at one end of the junction; a read error may be the cause. Other DNA sequences of this sample code for an identical CDR3. The chain links TRBV29-1 to TRBJ2-1; D possibly corresponds to TRBD2 (5 bases). Germline-derived CDR1 and CDR2 are SQVTM and ANQGSEA. This CDR3 comprises 12 residues. The CDR3 DNA reads as TGTAGCGTTGACCGGGTCTCCAATGAGCAGTTCTTC. Protein sequence: CSVDRVSNEQFF.

The rearrangement links TRBV13 to TRBJ2-1, with a weak D call TRBD2 (6 bases). Germline loops: CDR1 PRHDT, CDR2 FYEKMQ (reference sequence). The CDR3 has 11 residues. V was cut by 4 bases and J by 10 bases, with 8 bases left in between. CDR3 nucleotide sequence: TGTGCCAGCAGCTGGGAGGCGGAGCAGTTCTTC. Its translation is CASSWEAEQFF.

The chain couples TRBV29-1 to TRBJ2-7; D remains unclear. V lost 5 bases to trimming and J lost 0 bases, with 11 bases between them. Germline V gives CDR1 SQVTM, CDR2 ANQGSEA. There are 13 residues in the CDR3. The CDR3 loop reads CSVKRTGSYEQYF. As DNA, the CDR3 is TGCAGCGTTAAAAGGACGGGCTCCTACGAGCAGTACTTC.